Reported below is one T cell receptor beta chain. What it binds is not known. Treatment in this sample: approximately nine-day PBMC culture with coronavirus spike peptide pools or control peptides (ViraFEST assay). Cultured CD4+ T cell DNA underwent sequencing with the Oncomine TCR Beta short-read assay. Cultured CD4+ T cells were the source of extracted genomic DNA. A single record per CDR3 protein comes from TCRdb applying MiXCR to the PCR reads. This table holds about 21,000 distinct CDR3 sequences, roughly three fifths found once. The data were taken from a study of vaccination and CD4 T cells after COVID-19. CDR1 and CDR2 (germline): MNHEY, SVGEGT. The V gene end was trimmed by 5 bases and the J gene end by 3 bases; junction bases not matched to a gene: 6. The CDR3 runs to 16 residues.

Sequencing was performed on CD4+ T cells from blood, cultured in vitro, taken after SARS-CoV-2 vaccination. This sequence was found in a human donor who had recovered from COVID-19. The chain links TRBV6-2 or TRBV6-3 to TRBJ2-2, with TRBD1 identical over 10 bases. In DNA form, the CDR3 reads TGTGCCAGCAGTAACGGGGGACAGGGGTACACCGGGGAGCTGTTTTTT. This translates into CASSNGGQGYTGELFF.